This TCR beta chain was profiled in a study of STAT5B mutations in CD4+ large granular lymphocyte leukemia. Authors' data handling: Productive clonotypes were detectable down to 2.59 x 10-5 frequency. Profiled with immunoSEQ multiplex PCR; TCRdb holds only in-frame clones, not every one. V and J calls and clone size are copied from that table; D and trimming were computed from the DNA. The table has tens of thousands of clones, over 60% seen once. Source material: CD4+ T cells from blood buffy coats. This clonotype originated in a human donor in good health.

The DNA of the CDR3 is TGTGCCACCAGCAGGAAACTAGCGGGAGAGTACAATGAGCAGTTCTTC. It translates to CATSRKLAGEYNEQFF. The gene calls are TRBV15 and TRBJ2-1; 11 bases match TRBD2. The CDR3 has 16 residues. CDR1 is LNHNV, CDR2 YYDKDF, per germline (reference sequence). Germline trimming cut 3 bases from V and 4 bases from J; bases unmatched to any gene: 5.